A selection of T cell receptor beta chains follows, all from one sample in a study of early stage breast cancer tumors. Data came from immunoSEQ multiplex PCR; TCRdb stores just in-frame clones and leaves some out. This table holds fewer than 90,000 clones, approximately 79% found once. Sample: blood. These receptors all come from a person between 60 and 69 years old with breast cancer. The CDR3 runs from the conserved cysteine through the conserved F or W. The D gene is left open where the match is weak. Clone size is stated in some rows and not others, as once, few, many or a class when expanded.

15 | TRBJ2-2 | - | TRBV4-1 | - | CASSQATVPSGELFF | TGCGCCAGCAGCCAAGCGACCGTTCCCAGCGGGGAGCTGTTTTTT
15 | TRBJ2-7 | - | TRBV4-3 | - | CASSQATGTGREQYF | TGCGCCAGCAGCCAAGCTACAGGGACGGGTCGGGAGCAGTACTTC
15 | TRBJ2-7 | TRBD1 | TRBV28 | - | CASSSTGVGPYEQYF | TGTGCCAGCAGCTCGACAGGGGTGGGCCCCTACGAGCAGTACTTC
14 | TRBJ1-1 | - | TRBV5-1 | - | CASGEGGMNTEAFF | TGCGCCAGCGGGGAGGGGGGCATGAACACTGAAGCTTTCTTT
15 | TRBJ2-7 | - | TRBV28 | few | CASSHYSRGPSEQYF | TGTGCCAGCAGTCATTATTCCCGGGGTCCCAGCGAGCAGTACTTC
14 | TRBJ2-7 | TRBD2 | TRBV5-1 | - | CASSRGGVVEEQYF | TGCGCCAGCAGCCGCGGGGGGGTAGTGGAAGAGCAGTACTTC
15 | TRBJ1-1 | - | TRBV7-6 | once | CASSTYGIMNTEAFF | TGTGCCAGCAGCACCTACGGGATCATGAACACTGAAGCTTTCTTT
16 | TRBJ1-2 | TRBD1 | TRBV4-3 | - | CASSQDGGGLGYGYTF | TGCGCCAGCAGCCAAGATGGAGGGGGCCTCGGCTATGGCTACACCTTC
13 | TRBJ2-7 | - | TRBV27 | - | CASSMLRVYEQYF | TGTGCCAGCAGCATGCTAAGGGTGTACGAGCAGTACTTC
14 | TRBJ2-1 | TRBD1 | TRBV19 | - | CASSIRGRGNEQFF | TGTGCCAGTAGTATTCGGGGCAGGGGGAATGAGCAGTTCTTC
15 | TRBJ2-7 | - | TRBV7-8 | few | CASSLAADTLYEQYF | TGTGCCAGCAGCTTAGCGGCGGACACCCTCTACGAGCAGTACTTC
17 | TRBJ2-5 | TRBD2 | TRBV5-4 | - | CASSLARASGASGTQYF | TGTGCCAGCAGCTTGGCGAGGGCTAGCGGGGCAAGCGGGACCCAGTACTTC
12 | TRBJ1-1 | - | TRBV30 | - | CAWRGGNTEAFF | TGTGCCTGGCGGGGGGGGAACACTGAAGCTTTCTTT
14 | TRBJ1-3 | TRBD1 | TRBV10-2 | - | CASSRGPDGNTIYF | TGCGCCAGCAGCAGGGGGCCGGATGGAAACACCATATATTTT
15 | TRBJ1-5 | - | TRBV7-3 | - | CAATGTPINREPQHF | TGTGCCGCCACCGGGACGCCAATTAACAGGGAGCCCCAGCATTTT